A selection of T cell receptor beta chains follows, all from one sample in a study of blood T cell repertoires in COVID-19. Method: immunoSEQ multiplex PCR; TCRdb's copy keeps in-frame clones and lacks some. The sample contains fewer than 70,000 clones, 86% of which appear only once. The specimen sequenced was peripheral blood. Every receptor here comes from a woman aged 60-75 years with acute or convalescent COVID-19. Each CDR3 is given with its conserved first and last residue. Each record gives: V gene, clone size, CDR3 protein. Size tells how often a clone was seen (once, few, many) or the class of an expanded clone, and some rows leave it out.

>TRBV29-1|-
CSVEGGTRTEAFF
>TRBV15|-
CATRPGPHTDTQYF
>TRBV2|once
CASGMTSGSSNEQFF
>TRBV18|-
CASSPPQGAHEQYF
>TRBV28|once
CASKTGGGLREKLFF
>TRBV1|-
CTSSQTGSGEYYGYTF
>TRBV7-6|-
CASSSGQGIGAGNTIYF
>TRBV9|-
CASSPDRNIYGYTF
>TRBV5-1|-
CASSAAPGLAASTDTQYF
>TRBV5-4|-
CASSITSGTDTQYF
>TRBV12-5|-
CASGHFQGAMNTEAFF
>TRBV29-1|-
CSTGQGAGEQFF
>TRBV24-1|-
CATLENTIYF
>TRBV7-6|-
CASSLGAAGILGYEQYF
>TRBV28|-
CASRPGTSGGYYEQYF
>TRBV19|-
CASSPGFVWGSGNTIYF
>TRBV2|-
CASRFKLHSYEQYF
>TRBV6-1|-
CASSAPRGRSNEKLFF
>TRBV7-8|-
CASSFYTNQPQHF
>TRBV28|-
CASSSSGRSYEQYF
>TRBV18|-
CASSPLAGGRKNIQYF
>TRBV4-2|-
CASSQERGQFNYGYTF
>TRBV28|-
CASSLPLTVNEQYF
>TRBV7-6|-
CASSLGLTSGRLETQYF
>TRBV19|-
CASSPTDFNEKLFF
>TRBV28|-
CASSPGNRASSYNEQFF
>TRBV7-8|-
CASTPMGGARTNEKLFF
>TRBV24-1|once
CATSEKGLGNQPQHF
>TRBV2|-
CASSEASGLIYNEQFF
>TRBV5-1|-
CASSFLGSGGAIDTQYF